Listed below are T cell receptor beta chains from one sample, sequenced in a study of CD4 T cells in relation to SARS-CoV-2 and coronaviruses. Their antigens remain unidentified. Using immunoSEQ multiplex PCR, the repertoire was profiled, and TCRdb retains in-frame clones only, with some absent. The sample contains about 18,000 clones, approximately 80% of which appear only once. Sequenced: CD4+ T cells from PBMCs, cultured in vitro. The receptor set was obtained from a human donor in good health. Each CDR3 is given with its conserved first and last residue. D genes are given only for firm matches. The size entry is marked missing in some rows and otherwise reads once, few, many or a size class.

TRBV19,-,TRBD2,TRBJ2-1,CASSTSGRYNEQFF,TGTGCCAGTAGCACTAGCGGGAGGTACAATGAGCAGTTCTTC
TRBV12-3/TRBV12-4,-,-,TRBJ1-2,CASRREAYGYTF,TGTGCCAGCAGGCGGGAAGCGTATGGCTACACCTTC
TRBV5-1,few,TRBD2,TRBJ2-7,CASSLSSGRGEQYF,TGCGCCAGCAGCTTGTCTAGCGGGAGGGGCGAGCAGTACTTC
TRBV7-9,-,-,TRBJ1-1,CASSQARDTEAFF,TGTGCCAGCAGCCAAGCCAGGGACACTGAAGCTTTCTTT
TRBV19,-,TRBD1,TRBJ1-4,CASSTDRDNEKLFF,TGTGCCAGTAGTACCGACAGGGATAATGAAAAACTGTTTTTT
TRBV6-6,-,TRBD2,TRBJ2-7,CASSLAVSYEQYF,TGTGCCAGCTCGCTAGCGGTCTCCTACGAGCAGTACTTC
TRBV5-1,-,-,TRBJ2-7,CASSLVEDLEQYF,TGCGCCAGCAGCTTGGTAGAGGATCTCGAGCAGTACTTC
TRBV5-8,once,TRBD2,TRBJ2-2,CASSPPPAGGPKNTGELFF,TGTGCCAGCAGCCCCCCACCTGCGGGAGGGCCTAAGAACACCGGGGAGCTGTTTTTT
TRBV29-1,-,-,TRBJ2-1,CSVRGGNEQFF,TGCAGCGTCAGGGGTGGTAATGAGCAGTTCTTC
TRBV19,-,-,TRBJ1-2,CASSIYAADDGYTF,TGTGCCAGTAGTATTTACGCGGCGGATGATGGCTACACCTTC
TRBV5-1,once,-,TRBJ2-1,CASSWGDTGRSEQFF,TGCGCCAGCAGCTGGGGGGACACAGGGCGGTCTGAGCAGTTCTTC
TRBV5-1,-,TRBD1,TRBJ2-6,CASSLRDSSSGANVLTF,TGCGCCAGCAGCTTGAGGGACAGCAGCTCTGGGGCCAACGTCCTGACTTTC
TRBV7-9,-,-,TRBJ2-1,CASSPRDSFSNEQFF,TGTGCCAGCAGCCCTAGGGACTCATTTTCAAATGAGCAGTTCTTC
TRBV5-5,-,-,TRBJ2-1,CASSLYLQGSSYNEQFF,TGTGCCAGCAGCTTGTACCTCCAGGGGAGCTCCTACAATGAGCAGTTCTTC
TRBV5-4,-,TRBD1,TRBJ2-3,CASSAYRGSTDTQYF,TGTGCCAGCAGCGCCTACAGGGGTTCGACAGATACGCAGTATTTT
TRBV21-1,-,-,TRBJ2-7,CASSGRDRDSYEQYF,TGTGCCAGCAGCGGCCGGGACAGGGACTCCTACGAGCAGTACTTC
TRBV19,few,TRBD1,TRBJ1-5,CASTPGGSQPQHF,TGTGCCAGTACCCCAGGGGGCAGTCAGCCCCAGCATTTT
TRBV6-4,-,-,TRBJ2-1,CASSDSMESSYNEQFF,TGTGCCAGCAGTGACTCGATGGAGAGCTCCTACAATGAGCAGTTCTTC
TRBV9,-,-,TRBJ2-1,CASSVGDLLFSYNEQFF,TGTGCCAGCAGCGTAGGTGATCTCCTTTTCTCCTACAATGAGCAGTTCTTC
TRBV5-4,few,TRBD2,TRBJ2-5,CASRGLSETQYF,TGTGCCAGCAGGGGACTATCAGAGACCCAGTACTTC
TRBV30,-,-,TRBJ2-1,CAWSLFVFQGTGYNEQFF,TGTGCCTGGAGTCTTTTTGTATTTCAGGGGACTGGGTACAATGAGCAGTTCTTC
TRBV4-1,few,-,TRBJ2-6,CASRDNTGANVLTF,TGCGCCAGCAGGGACAATACAGGGGCCAACGTCCTGACTTTC
TRBV19,-,-,TRBJ2-2,CASKGARDTGELFF,TGTGCCAGTAAAGGGGCGCGAGACACCGGGGAGCTGTTTTTT
TRBV6-2/TRBV6-3,-,-,TRBJ1-1,CASSLLWPSSGGTEAFF,TGTGCCAGCAGTTTACTTTGGCCGTCCTCAGGAGGCACTGAAGCTTTCTTT
TRBV2,few,-,TRBJ2-6,CASSDMVAGANVLTF,TGTGCCAGCAGTGACATGGTAGCTGGGGCCAACGTCCTGACTTTC
TRBV5-8,-,-,TRBJ1-5,CASSGQKNQPQHF,TGTGCCAGCAGCGGACAGAAGAATCAGCCCCAGCATTTT
TRBV3-1/TRBV3-2,once,-,TRBJ2-3,CASSQAGLDTQYF,TGTGCCAGCAGCCAAGCTGGGCTAGATACGCAGTATTTT
TRBV5-8,-,-,TRBJ2-1,CASSLSGERGGQFF,TGTGCCAGCAGCTTGTCGGGAGAGAGAGGCGGGCAGTTCTTC
TRBV2,-,TRBD2,TRBJ2-2,CASNMGLVNTGELFF,TGTGCCAGCAACATGGGACTAGTGAACACCGGGGAGCTGTTTTTT